Each of the 2 T cell receptor beta chains below was sequenced from the same sample in a study of memory B cells and T cells in multiple sclerosis. Antigen specificity for these receptors is unknown. Separate sequencing covered autoproliferating (CFSE-dim) and non-proliferating (CFSE-high) T cells from stimulus-free culture. Replicate wells were pooled after 7 days of stimulus-free culture of some 50 million CFSE-labeled PBMCs. The table came from immunoSEQ multiplex PCR; TCRdb's copy has only in-frame clones and leaves some out. The sample carries around 50,000 clones, around 79% recorded once. The sequencing input was PBMCs from blood kept in culture. These receptors originate from a human donor with multiple sclerosis.

Worth noting for this clone: The junction departs from germline at one end; a sequencing error may be responsible. This chain links TRBV11-2 with TRBJ2-2; possible D gene TRBD2, 6 bases. CDR3 length: 17 amino acids. Germline V gene lookup returns CDR1 SGHAT and CDR2 FQNNGV. The CDR3 sequence is CASSLVTRAGNTGGLFF. The CDR3 DNA is TGTGCCAGCAGCTTAGTCACGCGGGCAGGGAACACCGGGGGGCTGTTTTTT.

The chain uses TRBV6-5 and TRBJ1-2, with D unclear. The V end lost 0 bases, the J end lost 7 bases, and 15 bases lay between the germline ends. Per the germline V gene, CDR1 is MNHEY and CDR2 is SVGAGI. This CDR3 contains 15 residues. In DNA, the CDR3 is TGTGCCAGCAGTTACTCAATTGGTATTCTCAGTGGCTACACCTTC. Translating it yields CASSYSIGILSGYTF.